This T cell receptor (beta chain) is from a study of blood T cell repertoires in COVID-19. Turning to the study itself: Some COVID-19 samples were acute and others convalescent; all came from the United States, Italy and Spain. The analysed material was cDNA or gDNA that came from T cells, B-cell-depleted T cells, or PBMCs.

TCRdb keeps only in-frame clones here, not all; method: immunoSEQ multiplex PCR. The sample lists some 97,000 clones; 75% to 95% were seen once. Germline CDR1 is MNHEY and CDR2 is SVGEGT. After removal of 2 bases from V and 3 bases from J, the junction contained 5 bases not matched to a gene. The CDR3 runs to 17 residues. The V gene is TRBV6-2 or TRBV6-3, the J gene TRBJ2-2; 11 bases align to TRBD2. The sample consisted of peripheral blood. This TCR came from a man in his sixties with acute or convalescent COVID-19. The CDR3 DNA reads TGTGCCAGCAGTTACAGGCTAGCGGGGGGCCACACCGGGGAGCTGTTTTTT. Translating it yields CASSYRLAGGHTGELFF.